The clone carrying this T cell receptor (beta chain) was recorded only once. The data originate from a study of blood T cells in healthy people across ages. Trimming shortened V by 0 bases and J by 5 bases, and 8 bases separated the two germline ends. The CDR3 covers 15 residues. The V gene's germline CDR1 is SGHTA and CDR2 FQGTGA. PCR was performed a second time for about 6 to 12 cycles using a sample-barcoded 5' primer and a J-beta primer mix. TCRdb fed the 5' RACE reads into MiXCR, producing one record per CDR3 protein. The data contain over 300,000 distinct CDR3 sequences, about 52% of them singletons.

This clonotype was sampled from a man aged 60 to 75 in good health. The chain has TRBV7-3 and TRBJ1-6; D is unresolved. Sequencing used blood. The CDR3 spells CASSLTPVDNSPLHF. The DNA for the CDR3 is TGTGCCAGCAGCTTAACCCCGGTAGATAATTCACCCCTCCACTTT.